This T cell receptor beta chain was sequenced in a study of siplizumab effects on memory and regulatory T cells. Germline CDR1 and CDR2: SGHDT and YYEEEE. The V gene end was trimmed by 5 bases and the J gene end by 2 bases; junction bases not matched to a gene: 15. CDR3 size: 17 residues. The data were produced by immunoSEQ multiplex PCR, yet TCRdb's version contains in-frame clones alone and is incomplete. The table has tens of thousands of clones, 95% to 98% seen once. The sample consisted of naive CD4+ T cells sorted from blood. V and J are TRBV5-6 and TRBJ2-5, with 7 bases fitting TRBD2. The clonotype comes from a human donor in good health. This CDR3 is CASSRALGGTKQETQYF. CDR3 nucleotide sequence: TGTGCCAGCAGTCGCGCGTTGGGGGGGACGAAACAAGAGACCCAGTACTTC.